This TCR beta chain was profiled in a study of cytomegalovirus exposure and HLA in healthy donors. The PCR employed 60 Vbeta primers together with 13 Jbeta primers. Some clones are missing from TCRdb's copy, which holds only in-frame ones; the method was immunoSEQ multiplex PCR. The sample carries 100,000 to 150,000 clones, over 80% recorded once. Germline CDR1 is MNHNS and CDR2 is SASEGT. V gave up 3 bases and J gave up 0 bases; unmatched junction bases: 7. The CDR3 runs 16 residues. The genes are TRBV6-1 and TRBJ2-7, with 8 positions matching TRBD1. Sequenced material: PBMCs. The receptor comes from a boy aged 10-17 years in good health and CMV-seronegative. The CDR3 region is CASSDGRDRYSYEQYF. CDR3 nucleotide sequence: TGTGCCAGCAGTGATGGACGGGACAGGTACTCCTACGAGCAGTACTTC.